This T cell receptor (beta chain) originates from a study of patients and donors after allogeneic stem cell transplantation. One entry per CDR3 protein results from TCRdb running MiXCR on the RT-PCR reads. The sample has 150,000 to 250,000 distinct CDR3 sequences, approximately 41% seen once. The CDR3 runs to 20 residues. Per germline, CDR1 SGHTA and CDR2 FQGNSA. J gave up 5 bases and V 2 bases, and 15 bases lay outside the gene matches. This clonotype has only a few counts. The source of this sequence is a human donor who was either an allogeneic HSCT recipient or a stem cell or donor lymphocyte infusion donor (not recorded which). It is not recorded whose cells these are; they may come from a transplant donor. The genes are TRBV7-2 and TRBJ2-3, with 14 positions matching TRBD2. The sequencing sample was made of blood, either unsorted or a sorted T cell fraction (not recorded which). CDR3 nucleotides: TGTGCCAGCAGCTTAAGGGTGACTAGCGGGAGGGCCTTCGTGAGAGATACGCAGTATTTT. This sequence encodes CASSLRVTSGRAFVRDTQYF.